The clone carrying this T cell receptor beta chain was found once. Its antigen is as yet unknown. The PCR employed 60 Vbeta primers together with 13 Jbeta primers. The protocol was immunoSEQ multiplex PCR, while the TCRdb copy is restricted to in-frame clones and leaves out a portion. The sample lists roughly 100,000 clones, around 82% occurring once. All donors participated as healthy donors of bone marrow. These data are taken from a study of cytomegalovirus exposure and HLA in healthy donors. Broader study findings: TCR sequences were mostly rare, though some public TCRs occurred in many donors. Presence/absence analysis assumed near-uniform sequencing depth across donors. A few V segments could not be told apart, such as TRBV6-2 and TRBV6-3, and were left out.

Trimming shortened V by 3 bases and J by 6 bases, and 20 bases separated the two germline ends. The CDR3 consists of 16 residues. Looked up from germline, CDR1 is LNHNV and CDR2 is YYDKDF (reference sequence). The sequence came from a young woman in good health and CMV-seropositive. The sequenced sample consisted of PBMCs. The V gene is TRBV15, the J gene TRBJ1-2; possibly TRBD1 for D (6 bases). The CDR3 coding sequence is TGTGCCACCAGCAGGGGGGCAGGGATATTCGACCATGGCTACACCTTC. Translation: CATSRGAGIFDHGYTF.